This entry lists 24 T cell receptor beta chains sequenced from one sample in a study of blood T cell repertoires in COVID-19. The data were produced by immunoSEQ multiplex PCR, yet TCRdb's version contains in-frame clones alone and is incomplete. This sample has roughly 90,000 clones, with over 80% found just once. Sequencing was performed on peripheral blood. The origin of the receptors is a woman over 75 with active or convalescent COVID-19.

This clone has a single count. The chain combines TRBV6-5 with TRBJ2-3; a weak D match, TRBD2 (5 bases). V was shortened by 8 bases and J by 4 bases, with 13 bases between the two germline ends. Looked up from germline, CDR1 is MNHEY and CDR2 is SVGAGI. The length of the CDR3 is 13 residues. CDR3 residues: CASQQTNSDTQYF. The CDR3, as DNA: TGTGCCAGCCAACAGACTAACTCAGATACGCAGTATTTT.

Worth noting for this clone: Additional DNA sequences in this sample encode the identical CDR3. The chain has TRBV6-5 and TRBJ1-4; possibly TRBD1 for D (6 bases). Per the germline V gene, CDR1 is MNHEY and CDR2 is SVGAGI. This CDR3 has 13 amino acids. V shed 8 bases and J shed 7 bases, with 14 bases lying between them. In DNA, the CDR3 is TGTGCCAGCTCGATAGGGGGTATTGAAAAACTGTTTTTT. Protein product: CASSIGGIEKLFF.

The chain links TRBV9 to TRBJ2-3, with 8 bases lining up with TRBD1. J lost 0 bases, V lost 2 bases, and 5 bases had no gene match. The CDR3 length is 16 residues. CDR1 and CDR2 from the germline V gene are SGDLS and YYNGEE. CDR3 region: CASSVQGASSTDTQYF. The CDR3 nucleotides read TGTGCCAGCAGCGTGCAGGGGGCCTCTAGCACAGATACGCAGTATTTT.

The genes are TRBV11-1 and TRBJ1-2, with 12 bases lining up with TRBD1. Germline V gene lookup returns CDR1 SGHAT and CDR2 FQDESV (reference sequence). V was clipped by 8 bases and J by 8 bases; unmatched bases: 6. This CDR3 contains 13 residues. The CDR3 nucleotides read TGTGCCAGCGACGGGACAGGGGGCGGCGGCTACACCTTC. It codes for CASDGTGGGGYTF.

The chain recombines TRBV19 with TRBJ2-1; TRBD2 aligns across 11 bases. Germline trimming cut 5 bases from V and 0 bases from J; bases unmatched to any gene: 15. CDR1 LNHDA and CDR2 SQIVND come from the germline V gene (reference sequence). The CDR3 has 20 amino acids. CDR3 region: CASSLGRASGGQSSYNEQFF. The CDR3 DNA sequence: TGTGCCAGTAGTTTAGGTAGGGCTAGCGGGGGGCAGAGCTCCTACAATGAGCAGTTCTTC.

CDR3 coding DNA: TGTGCCAGTCGCGACAGGGCGGCCTACAATGAGCAGTTCTTC. It translates to CASRDRAAYNEQFF. This sequence joins TRBV19 and TRBJ2-1, with 7 bases aligning to TRBD1. Trimming at V came to 8 bases and at J to 2 bases, leaving 6 bases not matched to a gene. CDR1 is LNHDA, CDR2 SQIVND, per germline (reference sequence). The CDR3 covers 14 residues. Together with reference TRBV19 and TRBJ2-1, the CDR3 gives the full variable domain: DGGITQSPKYLFRKEGQNVTLSCEQNLNHDAMYWYRQDPGQGLRLIYYSQIVNDFQKGDIAEGYSVSREKKESFPLTVTSAQKNPTAFYLCASRDRAAYNEQFFGPGTRLTVL.

The chain recombines TRBV6-2 or TRBV6-3 with TRBJ1-5; no clear D. V lost 2 bases, J lost 5 bases, and 13 bases lay in between. The CDR3 sequence is 15 residues long. Germline-derived CDR1 and CDR2 are MNHEY and SVGEGT. The CDR3 DNA reads as TGTGCCAGCAGTTACCGGCGGACGCGGGATCAGCCCCAGCATTTT. It encodes CASSYRRTRDQPQHF.

V gene TRBV19 combines with J gene TRBJ1-4, with 7 bases lining up with TRBD1. Germline lookup yields CDR1 LNHDA and CDR2 SQIVND (reference sequence). There are 15 residues in the CDR3. V dropped 5 bases and J dropped 2; count of bases not matched to a gene: 5. For the CDR3, the DNA is TGTGCCAGTAGTGGACAGGTCGGCACTAATGAAAAACTGTTTTTT. It specifies CASSGQVGTNEKLFF. The complete variable domain, with remaining parts taken from reference TRBV19 and TRBJ1-4, reads DGGITQSPKYLFRKEGQNVTLSCEQNLNHDAMYWYRQDPGQGLRLIYYSQIVNDFQKGDIAEGYSVSREKKESFPLTVTSAQKNPTAFYLCASSGQVGTNEKLFFGSGTQLSVL.

This clone came up once. V gene TRBV3-1 (or the pseudogene TRBV3-2) combines with J gene TRBJ2-5, with D possibly being TRBD1 (5 bases). This CDR3 contains 16 residues. Germline V gene data show CDR1 as LGHDT and CDR2 as YNNKEL (reference sequence). The ends were cut back, 1 base at V and 1 base at J, with 13 bases in the middle. The CDR3 DNA sequence: TGTGCCAGCAGCCAAGGCTGGGGCGGCGGCCAAGAGACCCAGTACTTC. Its translation is CASSQGWGGGQETQYF.

The CDR3, as DNA: TGCGCCAGCAGCCGCCGGCTAGCGAGGGCCTACGAGCAGTACTTC. Translation: CASSRRLARAYEQYF. The rearrangement joins TRBV4-3 to TRBJ2-7, with D possibly TRBD2 on 6 matching bases. Per germline, CDR1 LGHNA and CDR2 YSLEER. The CDR3 consists of 15 residues. Deletions cut 4 bases from V and 2 bases from J, with 15 bases between.

The chain combines TRBV4-1 with TRBJ2-2; 9 bases map to TRBD2. The V and J ends lost 0 bases and 7 bases, in that order; junction bases with no gene match: 9. Germline V gene lookup returns CDR1 MGHRA and CDR2 YSYEKL. The CDR3 has 17 amino acids. The CDR3 loop is CASSQDSAGGLSGELFF. CDR3 bases: TGCGCCAGCAGCCAAGATTCGGCGGGAGGGTTAAGCGGGGAGCTGTTTTTT.

The chain employs TRBV3-1 (or the pseudogene TRBV3-2) and TRBJ1-2, with no clear D. Germline V gene sequence: CDR1 LGHDT, CDR2 YNNKEL (reference sequence). Trimming cost V 1 base and J 0 bases, with 3 bases left between them. The CDR3 has 13 residues. The CDR3 spells CASSQVANYGYTF. The CDR3 nucleotides read TGTGCCAGCAGCCAAGTAGCTAACTATGGCTACACCTTC.

CDR3 residues: CASSPSLSGGLTHEQYF. The CDR3 bases are TGTGCCAGCTCTCCAAGCTTATCGGGGGGATTGACCCACGAGCAGTACTTC. This sequence joins TRBV18 and TRBJ2-7; 7 bases are shared with TRBD2. Per the germline V gene, CDR1 is KGHSH and CDR2 is LQKENI. The trim removed 6 bases at V and 5 bases at J, leaving 19 bases unmatched. The CDR3 extends over 17 amino acids.

This chain uses TRBV6-4 with TRBJ1-6; 7 bases map to TRBD1. This CDR3 has 15 amino acids. J was trimmed by 7 bases and V by 6 bases; bases with no gene match: 9. From germline, CDR1 is MRHNA and CDR2 SNTAGT. The CDR3 region has the DNA TGTGCCAGCAGCCCCAGGGGGACAGCAAATTCACCCCTCCACTTT. This translates into CASSPRGTANSPLHF.

The gene calls are TRBV5-4 and TRBJ1-2; maybe TRBD1 (5 bases). The CDR3 loop spans 15 amino acids. From germline, CDR1 is SGHNT and CDR2 YYREEE (reference sequence). The germline V and J ends were trimmed by 3 bases and 6 bases, with 18 bases remaining between them. The CDR3 spells CASSSRDPEGDGYTF. The CDR3 DNA is TGTGCCAGCAGCTCCCGGGACCCGGAGGGAGATGGCTACACCTTC.

V usage is TRBV7-8 and J usage is TRBJ2-5; D remains ambiguous. CDR1 and CDR2 from the germline V gene are SGHVS and FQNEAQ. Trimming took off 5 bases at V and 0 bases at J, with 10 bases between the two ends. The CDR3 loop spans 14 amino acids. CDR3 protein: CASSGTVYQETQYF. CDR3 bases: TGTGCCAGCAGCGGTACAGTGTACCAAGAGACCCAGTACTTC.

The chain links TRBV27 to TRBJ2-7; D possibly corresponds to TRBD1 (6 bases). Per the germline V gene, CDR1 is MNHEY and CDR2 is SMNVEV (reference sequence). V was clipped by 4 bases and J by 2 bases, with 15 bases between them. This CDR3 is built from 15 residues. The CDR3 loop reads CASSWVKGVPYEQYF. The CDR3 region has the DNA TGTGCCAGCAGTTGGGTCAAGGGGGTCCCCTACGAGCAGTACTTC.

This clone was counted once. The chain couples TRBV19 to TRBJ1-1, with D unclear. The CDR3 length is 13 residues. V was clipped by 1 base and J by 5 bases, with 8 bases between them. Germline V gene sequence: CDR1 LNHDA, CDR2 SQIVND (reference sequence). CDR3 DNA sequence: TGTGCCAGTAGTATAGTGGGAGTTACTGAAGCTTTCTTT. The encoded protein is CASSIVGVTEAFF.

The chain is built from TRBV4-3 and TRBJ2-6; D uncertain. The length of the CDR3 is 16 residues. CDR1 is LGHNA, CDR2 YSLEER, per germline. The germline V and J ends were trimmed by 4 bases and 0 bases, with 10 bases remaining between them. As DNA, the CDR3 is TGCGCCAGCAGCCCCGAGGTAGGCTCTGGGGCCAACGTCCTGACTTTC. This encodes CASSPEVGSGANVLTF.

J is TRBJ1-1 and V is TRBV19; D uncertain. CDR3 size: 14 residues. V was clipped by 2 bases and J by 6 bases, with 13 bases between them. Germline CDR1 and CDR2: LNHDA and SQIVND (reference sequence). The chain's CDR3 is CASSIRRDGAEAFF. The CDR3 DNA reads as TGTGCCAGTAGTATAAGGCGGGATGGCGCTGAAGCTTTCTTT.

This clone was counted once. The CDR3 DNA reads as TGTGCCAGCAGCGCTAGGCAATTTTATGGCTACACCTTC. The encoded protein is CASSARQFYGYTF. The chain links TRBV9 to TRBJ1-2; D ambiguous. V gave up 3 bases and J gave up 5 bases, with 11 bases separating them. There are 13 residues in the CDR3. Germline assignment: CDR1 SGDLS and CDR2 YYNGEE.

J is TRBJ2-5 and V is TRBV5-1; TRBD1 might be the D (5 bases). Trimming left V 5 bases short and J 1 base short, with 18 bases between. CDR3 size: 16 residues. Germline-derived CDR1 and CDR2 are SGHRS and YFSETQ. The CDR3 loop reads CASRPQEGVLQETQYF. DNA for the CDR3: TGCGCCAGCAGACCCCAGGAAGGGGTACTCCAAGAGACCCAGTACTTC.

This chain uses TRBV19 with TRBJ2-7, with 7 bases identical to TRBD2. The trim removed 8 bases at V and 5 bases at J, leaving 9 bases unmatched. The germline V gene encodes CDR1 LNHDA and CDR2 SQIVND (reference sequence). This CDR3 contains 13 residues. The CDR3: CASAAGVRNEQYF. The CDR3 region has the DNA TGTGCCAGTGCGGCGGGGGTCCGGAACGAGCAGTACTTC.

In its sample, this clone was seen a few times. The rearrangement joins TRBV5-8 to TRBJ2-3; D call uncertain. Germline V gives CDR1 SGHTS, CDR2 YDEGEE. The CDR3 totals 15 residues. Deletions cut 1 base from V and 1 base from J, with 10 bases between. CDR3 in amino acids: CASSLFQAGTDTQYF. The CDR3 region has the DNA TGTGCCAGCAGCTTGTTTCAGGCTGGCACAGATACGCAGTATTTT.